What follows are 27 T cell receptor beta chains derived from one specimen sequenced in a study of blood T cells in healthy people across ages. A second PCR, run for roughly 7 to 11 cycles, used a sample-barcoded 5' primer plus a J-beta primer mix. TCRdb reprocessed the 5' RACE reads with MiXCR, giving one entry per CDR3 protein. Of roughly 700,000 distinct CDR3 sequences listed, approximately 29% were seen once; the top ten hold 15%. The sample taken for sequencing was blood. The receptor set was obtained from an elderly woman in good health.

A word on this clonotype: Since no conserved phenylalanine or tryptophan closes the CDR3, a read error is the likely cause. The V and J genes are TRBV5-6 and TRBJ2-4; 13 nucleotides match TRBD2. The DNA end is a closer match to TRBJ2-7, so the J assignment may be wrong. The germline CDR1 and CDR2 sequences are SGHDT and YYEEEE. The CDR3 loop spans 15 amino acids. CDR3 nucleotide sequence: TGTGCCAGCAGTTCACTAGCGGGGGGGCTGTACGAGCAGTACTTA. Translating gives CASSSLAGGLYEQYL.

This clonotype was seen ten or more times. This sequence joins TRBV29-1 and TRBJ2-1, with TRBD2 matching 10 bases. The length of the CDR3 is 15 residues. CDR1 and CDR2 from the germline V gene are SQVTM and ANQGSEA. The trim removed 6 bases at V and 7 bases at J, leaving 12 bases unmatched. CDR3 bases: TGCAGCGTCCCCGGGCTAGCGGGGGCCAGGAATGAGCAGTTCTTC. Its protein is CSVPGLAGARNEQFF.

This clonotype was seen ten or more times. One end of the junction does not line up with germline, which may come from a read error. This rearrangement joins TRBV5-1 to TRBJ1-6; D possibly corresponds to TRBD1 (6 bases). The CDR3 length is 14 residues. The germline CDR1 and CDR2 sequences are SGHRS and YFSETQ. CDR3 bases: TGCGCCAGCAGCCTGGACAGCCAGAATTCATCCCTCCACTTT. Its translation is CASSLDSQNSSLHF. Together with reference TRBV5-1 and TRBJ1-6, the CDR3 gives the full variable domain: KAGVTQTPRYLIKTRGQQVTLSCSPISGHRSVSWYQQTPGQGLQFLFEYFSETQRNKGNFPGRFSGRQFSNSRSEMNVSTLELGDSALYLCASSLDSQNSSLHFGNGTRLTVT.

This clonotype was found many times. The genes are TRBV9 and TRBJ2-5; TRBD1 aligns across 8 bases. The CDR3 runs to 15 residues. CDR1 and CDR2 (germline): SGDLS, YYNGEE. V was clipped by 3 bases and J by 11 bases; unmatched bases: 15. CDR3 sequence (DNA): TGTGCCAGCAGCGCAGCCTCCGGACAGGGAAGGCAGCAGTACTTC. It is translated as CASSAASGQGRQQYF.

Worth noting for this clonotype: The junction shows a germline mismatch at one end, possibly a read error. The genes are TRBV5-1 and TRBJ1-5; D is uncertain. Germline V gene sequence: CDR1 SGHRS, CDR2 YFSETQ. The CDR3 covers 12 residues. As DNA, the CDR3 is TGCGCCAGCAGCTTGGCCGGTCAGTCCCAGCATTTT. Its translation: CASSLAGQSQHF. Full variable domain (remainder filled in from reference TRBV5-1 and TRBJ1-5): KAGVTQTPRYLIKTRGQQVTLSCSPISGHRSVSWYQQTPGQGLQFLFEYFSETQRNKGNFPGRFSGRQFSNSRSEMNVSTLELGDSALYLCASSLAGQSQHFGDGTRLSIL.

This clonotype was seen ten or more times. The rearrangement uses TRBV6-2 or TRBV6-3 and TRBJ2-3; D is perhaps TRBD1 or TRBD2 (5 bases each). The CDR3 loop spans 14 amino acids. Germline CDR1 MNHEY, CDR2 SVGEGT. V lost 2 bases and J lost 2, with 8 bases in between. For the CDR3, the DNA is TGTGCCAGCAGTTACCCCGGGACCACAGATACGCAGTATTTT. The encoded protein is CASSYPGTTDTQYF.

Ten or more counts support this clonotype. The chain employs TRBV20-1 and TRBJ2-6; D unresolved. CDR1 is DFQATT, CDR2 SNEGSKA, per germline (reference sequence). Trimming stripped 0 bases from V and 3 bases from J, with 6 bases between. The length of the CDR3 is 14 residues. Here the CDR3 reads CSARDLGGANVLTF. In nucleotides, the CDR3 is TGCAGTGCTAGAGATCTCGGTGGGGCCAACGTCCTGACTTTC.

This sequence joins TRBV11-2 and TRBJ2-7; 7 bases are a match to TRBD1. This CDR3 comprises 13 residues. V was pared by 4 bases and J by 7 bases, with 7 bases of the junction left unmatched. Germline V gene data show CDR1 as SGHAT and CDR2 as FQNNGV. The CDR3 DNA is TGTGCCAGCAGCTCGGGACAGCACAGGGAGCAGTACTTC. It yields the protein CASSSGQHREQYF.

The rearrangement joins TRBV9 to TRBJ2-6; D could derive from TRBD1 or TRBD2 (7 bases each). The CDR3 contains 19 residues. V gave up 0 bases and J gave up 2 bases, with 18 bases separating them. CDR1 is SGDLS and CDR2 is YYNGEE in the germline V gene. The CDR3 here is CASSVEAGGGWTGANVLTF. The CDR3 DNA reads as TGTGCCAGCAGCGTAGAGGCAGGGGGGGGATGGACTGGGGCCAACGTCCTGACTTTC.

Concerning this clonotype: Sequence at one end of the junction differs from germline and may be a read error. For the CDR3, the DNA is TGCGCCAGCGGCCAAGGAGTACAGGGTGGTGAGCAGTTCTTC. This encodes CASGQGVQGGEQFF. The chain couples TRBV4-3 to TRBJ2-1; D possibly corresponds to TRBD1 (6 bases). This CDR3 is built from 14 residues. Per germline, CDR1 LGHNA and CDR2 YSLEER.

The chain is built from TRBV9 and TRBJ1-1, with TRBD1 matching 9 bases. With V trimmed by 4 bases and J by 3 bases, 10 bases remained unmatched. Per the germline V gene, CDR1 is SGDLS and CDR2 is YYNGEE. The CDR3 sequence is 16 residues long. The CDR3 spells CASSLSVQGADTEAFF. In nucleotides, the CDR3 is TGTGCCAGCAGCCTTTCTGTACAGGGGGCCGACACTGAAGCTTTCTTT.

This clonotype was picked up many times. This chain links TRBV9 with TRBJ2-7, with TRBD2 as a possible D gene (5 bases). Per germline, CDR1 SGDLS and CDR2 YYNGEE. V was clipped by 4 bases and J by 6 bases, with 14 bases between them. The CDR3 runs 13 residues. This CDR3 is CASSLYGKSEQYF. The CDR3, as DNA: TGTGCCAGCAGCCTATACGGGAAGTCCGAGCAGTACTTC.

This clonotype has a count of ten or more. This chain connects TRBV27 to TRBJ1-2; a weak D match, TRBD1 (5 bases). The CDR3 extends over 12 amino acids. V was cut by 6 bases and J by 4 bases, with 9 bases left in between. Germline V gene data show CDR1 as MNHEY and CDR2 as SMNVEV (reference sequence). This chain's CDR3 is CASRNRTYGYTF. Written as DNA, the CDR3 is TGTGCCAGCAGAAACAGGACCTATGGCTACACCTTC.

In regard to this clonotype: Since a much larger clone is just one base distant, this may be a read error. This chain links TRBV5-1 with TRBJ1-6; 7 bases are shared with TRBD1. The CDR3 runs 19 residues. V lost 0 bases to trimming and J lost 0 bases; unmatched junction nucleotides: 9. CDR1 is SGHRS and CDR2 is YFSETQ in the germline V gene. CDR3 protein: CASSLDRQGPTSYNSPLHF. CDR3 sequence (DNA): TGCGCCAGCAGCTTGGATAGACAGGGACCGACCTCCTATAATTCACCCCTCCACTTT. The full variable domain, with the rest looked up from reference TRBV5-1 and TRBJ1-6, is KAGVTQTPRYLIKTRGQQVTLSCSPISGHRSVSWYQQTPGQGLQFLFEYFSETQRNKGNFPGRFSGRQFSNSRSEMNVSTLELGDSALYLCASSLDRQGPTSYNSPLHFGNGTRLTVT.

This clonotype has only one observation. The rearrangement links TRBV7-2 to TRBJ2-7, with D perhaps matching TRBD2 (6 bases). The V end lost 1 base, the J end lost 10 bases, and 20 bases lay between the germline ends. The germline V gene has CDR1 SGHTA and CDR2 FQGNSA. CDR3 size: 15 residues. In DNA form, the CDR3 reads TGTGCCAGCAGCTTAGAGGGACTGGGGGTTTGGCCCCAGTACTTC. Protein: CASSLEGLGVWPQYF.

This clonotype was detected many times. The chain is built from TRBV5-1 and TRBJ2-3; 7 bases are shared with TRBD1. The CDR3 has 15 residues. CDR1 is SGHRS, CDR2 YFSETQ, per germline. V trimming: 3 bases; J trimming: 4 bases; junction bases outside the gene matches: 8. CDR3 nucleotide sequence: TGCGCCAGCAGCTACCGGGACAGAGACCCAGATACGCAGTATTTT. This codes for CASSYRDRDPDTQYF.

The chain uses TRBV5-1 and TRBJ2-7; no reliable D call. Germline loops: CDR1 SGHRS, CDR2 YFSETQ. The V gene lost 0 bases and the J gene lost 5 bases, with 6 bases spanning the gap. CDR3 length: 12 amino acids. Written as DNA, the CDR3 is TGCGCCAGCAGCTTGGAACGTCACGAGCAGTACTTC. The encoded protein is CASSLERHEQYF.

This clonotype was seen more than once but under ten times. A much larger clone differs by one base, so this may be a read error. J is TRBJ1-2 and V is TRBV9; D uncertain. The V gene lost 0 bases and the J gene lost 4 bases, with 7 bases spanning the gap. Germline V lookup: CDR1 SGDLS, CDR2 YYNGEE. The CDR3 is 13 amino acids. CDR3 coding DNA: TGTGCCAGCAGCGTAGAATCAGGCTATGGCTACACCTTC. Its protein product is CASSVESGYGYTF.

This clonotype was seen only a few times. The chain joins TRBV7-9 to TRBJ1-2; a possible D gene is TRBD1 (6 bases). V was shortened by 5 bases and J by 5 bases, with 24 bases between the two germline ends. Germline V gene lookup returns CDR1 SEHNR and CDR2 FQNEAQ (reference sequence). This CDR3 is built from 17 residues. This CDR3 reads CASSPGLRTASFYGYTF. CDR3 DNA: TGTGCCAGCAGCCCCGGATTGAGGACAGCGTCCTTTTATGGCTACACCTTC.

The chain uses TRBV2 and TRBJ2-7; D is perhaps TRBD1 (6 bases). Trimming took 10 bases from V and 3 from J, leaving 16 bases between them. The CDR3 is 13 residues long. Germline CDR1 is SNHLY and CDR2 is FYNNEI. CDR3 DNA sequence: TGTGCCACCCAAAAGGACAGAAACTACGAGCAGTACTTC. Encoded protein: CATQKDRNYEQYF.

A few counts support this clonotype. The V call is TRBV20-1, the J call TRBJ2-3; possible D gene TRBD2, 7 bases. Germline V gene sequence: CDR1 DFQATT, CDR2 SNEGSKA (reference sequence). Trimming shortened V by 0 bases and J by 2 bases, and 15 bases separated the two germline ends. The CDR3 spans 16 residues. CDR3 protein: CSARDSGGGVTDTQYF. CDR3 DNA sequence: TGCAGTGCTAGAGATAGTGGGGGGGGCGTCACAGATACGCAGTATTTT.

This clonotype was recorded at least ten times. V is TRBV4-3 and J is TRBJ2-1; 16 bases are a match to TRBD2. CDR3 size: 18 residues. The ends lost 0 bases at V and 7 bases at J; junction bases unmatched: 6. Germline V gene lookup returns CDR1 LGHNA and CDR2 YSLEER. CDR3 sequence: CASSQEGLAGGRHNEQFF. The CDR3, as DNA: TGCGCCAGCAGCCAAGAGGGACTAGCGGGGGGGCGGCATAATGAGCAGTTCTTC.

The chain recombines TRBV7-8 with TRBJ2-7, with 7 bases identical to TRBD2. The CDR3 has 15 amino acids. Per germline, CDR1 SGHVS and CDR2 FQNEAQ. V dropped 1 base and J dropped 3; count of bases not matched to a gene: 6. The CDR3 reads CASSLESGGYYEQYF. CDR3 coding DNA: TGTGCCAGCAGCTTAGAGTCGGGGGGATACTACGAGCAGTACTTC.

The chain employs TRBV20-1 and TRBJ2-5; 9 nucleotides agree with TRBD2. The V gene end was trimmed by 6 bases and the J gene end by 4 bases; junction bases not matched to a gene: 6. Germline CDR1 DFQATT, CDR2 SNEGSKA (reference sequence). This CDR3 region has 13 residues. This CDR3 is CSALASGAETQYF. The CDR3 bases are TGCAGTGCCTTGGCTAGCGGGGCAGAGACCCAGTACTTC.

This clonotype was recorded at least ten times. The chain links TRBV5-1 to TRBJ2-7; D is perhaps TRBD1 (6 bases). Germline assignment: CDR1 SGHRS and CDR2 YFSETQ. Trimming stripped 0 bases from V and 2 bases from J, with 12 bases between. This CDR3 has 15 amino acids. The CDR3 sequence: CASSLVGQNPYEQYF. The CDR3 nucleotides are TGCGCCAGCAGCTTGGTAGGACAGAATCCCTACGAGCAGTACTTC. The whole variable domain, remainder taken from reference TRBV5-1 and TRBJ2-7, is KAGVTQTPRYLIKTRGQQVTLSCSPISGHRSVSWYQQTPGQGLQFLFEYFSETQRNKGNFPGRFSGRQFSNSRSEMNVSTLELGDSALYLCASSLVGQNPYEQYFGPGTRLTVT.

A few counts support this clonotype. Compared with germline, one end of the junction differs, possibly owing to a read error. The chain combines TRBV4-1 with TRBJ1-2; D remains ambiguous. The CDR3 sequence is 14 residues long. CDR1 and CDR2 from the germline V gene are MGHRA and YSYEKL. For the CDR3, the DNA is TGCGCCAGCAGCCCAGTAGACAAGGAGTATGACTACACCTTC. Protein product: CASSPVDKEYDYTF.

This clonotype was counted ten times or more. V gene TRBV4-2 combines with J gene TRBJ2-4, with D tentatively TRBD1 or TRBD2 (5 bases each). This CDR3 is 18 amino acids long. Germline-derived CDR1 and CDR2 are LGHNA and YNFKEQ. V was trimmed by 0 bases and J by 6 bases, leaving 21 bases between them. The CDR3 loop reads CASSQEVPGRQIRNIQYF. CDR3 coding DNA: TGTGCCAGCAGCCAAGAAGTTCCGGGAAGACAGATCAGAAACATTCAGTACTTC.